The rows below give T cell receptor beta chains drawn from one sample of a study of PD-L1 blockade in urothelial cancer. Profiling relied on immunoSEQ multiplex PCR, and the TCRdb table lists in-frame clones only, not all of them. The table shows more than 95,000 clones, with roughly 82% occurring only once. The sequencing used PBMCs, collected around atezolizumab (anti-PD-L1) treatment. The source is a man aged 50 to 60 with urothelial cancer. Each CDR3 is given with its conserved first and last residue. The order of the fields is V gene, CDR3 length, D gene, clone size, J gene, CDR3 protein, CDR3 DNA. A D gene is named only where the DNA matches it firmly. Not every row has a clone size; where given, it reads once, few, many or a size class.

>TRBV6-1|17|TRBD1|once|TRBJ1-4
CASSEPGQFRVNEKLFF
TGTGCCAGCAGTGAACCGGGACAGTTTCGAGTTAATGAAAAACTGTTTTTT
>TRBV6-5|15|-|-|TRBJ1-4
CASSARPTENEKLFF
TGTGCCAGCAGTGCGCGGCCGACCGAAAATGAAAAACTGTTTTTT
>TRBV29-1|12|-|-|TRBJ2-7
CSVVGGSGEQYF
TGCAGCGTTGTAGGTGGGAGTGGCGAGCAGTACTTC
>TRBV18|14|-|once|TRBJ1-4
CASSPLVQVEKLFF
TGTGCCAGCTCACCTCTCGTCCAGGTTGAAAAACTGTTTTTT
>TRBV2|15|-|-|TRBJ2-3
CASSERLFSTDTQYF
TGTGCCAGCAGTGAGAGGCTTTTTAGCACAGATACGCAGTATTTT
>TRBV19|13|-|-|TRBJ2-3
CASRLTIADTQYF
TGTGCCAGTAGGCTGACTATTGCAGATACGCAGTATTTT
>TRBV9|14|-|-|TRBJ2-3
CASSAANVPDTQYF
TGTGCCAGCAGCGCCGCGAACGTCCCAGATACGCAGTATTTT
>TRBV27|19|TRBD2|once|TRBJ2-2
CASSLSWGLAGASAGELFF
TGTGCCAGCAGTTTATCGTGGGGACTAGCGGGAGCGTCGGCCGGGGAGCTGTTTTTT
>TRBV5-1|17|TRBD2|-|TRBJ2-3
CASSRPTSGRSTDTQYF
TGCGCCAGCAGCCGTCCGACTAGCGGGAGAAGCACAGATACGCAGTATTTT
>TRBV11-2|13|-|-|TRBJ2-2
CASSRSGTGELFF
TGTGCCAGCAGCCGCAGTGGTACCGGGGAGCTGTTTTTT
>TRBV27|16|TRBD2|-|TRBJ2-5
CASSLYGGRAKETQYF
TGTGCCAGCAGTTTATACGGCGGGAGGGCCAAAGAGACCCAGTACTTC
>TRBV13|15|-|-|TRBJ2-7
CASSYEGTFLYEQYF
TGTGCCAGCAGCTACGAGGGGACTTTTCTCTACGAGCAGTACTTC
>TRBV19|13|-|-|TRBJ1-2
CASSRQQIYGYTF
TGTGCCAGTAGTAGACAGCAAATATATGGCTACACCTTC
>TRBV5-1|17|TRBD2|-|TRBJ2-1
CASSPGLAGVSVDEQFF
TGCGCCAGCAGCCCGGGACTAGCGGGAGTTTCAGTCGATGAGCAGTTCTTC
>TRBV20-1|11|-|-|TRBJ1-2
CSAKDIGGYTF
TGCAGTGCTAAAGACATCGGTGGCTACACCTTC
>TRBV7-2|15|-|-|TRBJ2-3
CASSRPAGNTDTQYF
TGTGCCAGCAGTCGACCCGCGGGGAACACAGATACGCAGTATTTT
>TRBV21-1|16|-|-|TRBJ2-3
CASSNTRTDPTDTQYF
TGTGCCAGCAGCAATACTCGGACAGACCCCACAGATACGCAGTATTTT
>TRBV28|14|-|-|TRBJ2-7
CASRRPGLIYEQYF
TGTGCCAGCAGACGACCGGGACTGATCTACGAGCAGTACTTC